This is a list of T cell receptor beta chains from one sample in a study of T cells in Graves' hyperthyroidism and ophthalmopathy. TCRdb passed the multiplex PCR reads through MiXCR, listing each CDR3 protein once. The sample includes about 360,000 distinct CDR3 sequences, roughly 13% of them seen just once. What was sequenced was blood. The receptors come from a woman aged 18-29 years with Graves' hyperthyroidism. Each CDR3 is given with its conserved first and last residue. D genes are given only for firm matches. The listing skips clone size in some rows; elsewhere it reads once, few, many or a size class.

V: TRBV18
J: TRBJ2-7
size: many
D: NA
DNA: TGTGCCAGCTCACCAGCGGGGATCTACGAGCAGTACTTC
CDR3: CASSPAGIYEQYF

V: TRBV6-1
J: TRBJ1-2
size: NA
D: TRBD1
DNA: TGTGCCAGCACCGACCCCCCACCAGGGGGCTATGGCTACACCTTC
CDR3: CASTDPPPGGYGYTF

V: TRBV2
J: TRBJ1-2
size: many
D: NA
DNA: TGTGCCAGGGGAGGTGACTATGGCTACACCTTC
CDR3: CARGGDYGYTF

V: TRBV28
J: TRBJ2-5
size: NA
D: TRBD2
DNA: TGTGCCAGCAGTTACCCCACTAGCGGGGTACTACAAGAGACCCAGTACTTC
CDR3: CASSYPTSGVLQETQYF

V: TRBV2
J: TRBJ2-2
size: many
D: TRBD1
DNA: TGTGCCAGCAACGCCGACAGGGGGGGAACCGGGGAGCTGTTTTTT
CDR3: CASNADRGGTGELFF

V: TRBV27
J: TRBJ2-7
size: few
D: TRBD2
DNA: TGTGCCAGCAGCCGAGCGGGAGTTAGCTCCTACGAGCAGTACTTC
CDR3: CASSRAGVSSYEQYF

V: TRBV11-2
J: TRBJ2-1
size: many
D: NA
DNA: TGTGCCAGCAGCTTAGAGGGGGGCTCCTACAATGAGCAGTTCTTC
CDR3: CASSLEGGSYNEQFF

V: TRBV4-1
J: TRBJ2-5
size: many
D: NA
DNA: TGCGCCAGCAGCCACTCTGGGGGGGCCGAAGAGACCCAGTACTTC
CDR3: CASSHSGGAEETQYF

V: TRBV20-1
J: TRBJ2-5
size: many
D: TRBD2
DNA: TGCAGTCACCTAAAGTCTAGCGGGGAACCGGGTAAAGAGACCCAGTACTTC
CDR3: CSHLKSSGEPGKETQYF

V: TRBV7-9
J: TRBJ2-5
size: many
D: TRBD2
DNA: TGTGCCAGCAGCTTAGTGGCCGGGGGGACCCAAGAGACCCAGTACTTC
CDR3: CASSLVAGGTQETQYF

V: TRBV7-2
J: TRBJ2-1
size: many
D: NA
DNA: TGTGCCAGCAGCGTACCGGGACGCCCCGTTTATGAGCAGTTCTTC
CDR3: CASSVPGRPVYEQFF

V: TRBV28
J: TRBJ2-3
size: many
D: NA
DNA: TGTGCCAGCAGTTTAGCTAGCGCAGCAGATACGCAGTATTTT
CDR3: CASSLASAADTQYF

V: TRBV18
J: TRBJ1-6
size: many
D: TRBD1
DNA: TGTGCCAGCTCACCAGACAGGGGTATTGTGTCACCCCTCCACTTT
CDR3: CASSPDRGIVSPLHF

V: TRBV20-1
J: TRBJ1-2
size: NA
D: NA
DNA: TGCAGTGCGACCCCTGGTAGAGGCTTTAGCTATGGCTACACCTTC
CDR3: CSATPGRGFSYGYTF

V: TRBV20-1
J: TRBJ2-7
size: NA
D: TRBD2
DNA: TGCAGTGCCGAGGGACTAGCGGGGGGGCCTCGGAACGAGCAGTACTTC
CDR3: CSAEGLAGGPRNEQYF

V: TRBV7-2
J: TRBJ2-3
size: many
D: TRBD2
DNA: TGTGCCAGCAGCTTAGAAGACCTAGCGGGCTCAGATACGCAGTATTTT
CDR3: CASSLEDLAGSDTQYF

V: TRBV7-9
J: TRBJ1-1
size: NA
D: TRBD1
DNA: TGTGCCAGCAGCCAGGGGGGGATAGGCACTGAAGCTTTCTTT
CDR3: CASSQGGIGTEAFF

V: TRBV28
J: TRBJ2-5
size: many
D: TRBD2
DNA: TGTGCCAGCAGTTCGGGACTAGCCGAAGAGACCCAGTACTTC
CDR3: CASSSGLAEETQYF

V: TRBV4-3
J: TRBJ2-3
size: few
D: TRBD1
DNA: TGCGCCAGCAGCCGACAGGGGGATACGCAGTATTTT
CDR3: CASSRQGDTQYF

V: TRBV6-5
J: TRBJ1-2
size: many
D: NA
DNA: TGTGCCAGCAGTTACTCCATGGTTTCCTATGGCTACACCTTC
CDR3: CASSYSMVSYGYTF

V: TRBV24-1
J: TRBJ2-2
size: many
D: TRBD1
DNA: TGTGCCACCAGTGCCCGAACCGGTTGGACAGGCTCCGGGGAGCTGTTTTTT
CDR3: CATSARTGWTGSGELFF

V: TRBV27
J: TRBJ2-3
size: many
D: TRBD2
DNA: TGTGCCAGCAGTTCGGTAGCGGGAGGACCCACAGATACGCAGTATTTT
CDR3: CASSSVAGGPTDTQYF

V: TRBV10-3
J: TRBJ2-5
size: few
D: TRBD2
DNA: TGTGCCATCAGGCGCGGGGGGGGGCAAGAGACCCAGTACTTC
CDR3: CAIRRGGGQETQYF

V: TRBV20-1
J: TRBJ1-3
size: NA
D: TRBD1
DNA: TGCAGTGCTACCGACAGGGAATCTATAGGAAACACCATATATTTT
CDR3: CSATDRESIGNTIYF

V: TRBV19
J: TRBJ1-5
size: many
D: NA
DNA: TGTGCCAGTAGTCCAAGGGACGTTCAGCCCCAGCATTTT
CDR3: CASSPRDVQPQHF

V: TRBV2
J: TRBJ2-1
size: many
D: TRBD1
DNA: TGTGCCAGCAGCGTCCGTGACAGGGACAATGAGCAGTTCTTC
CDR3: CASSVRDRDNEQFF

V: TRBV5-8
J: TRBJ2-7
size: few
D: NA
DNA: TGTGCCAGCAGCCCTTCTGGGGCTTGGAGCTCCTACGAGCAGTACTTC
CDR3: CASSPSGAWSSYEQYF

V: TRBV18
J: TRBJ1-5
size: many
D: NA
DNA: TGTGCCAGCTCAGGGGGAAGCAATCAGCCCCAGCATTTT
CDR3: CASSGGSNQPQHF

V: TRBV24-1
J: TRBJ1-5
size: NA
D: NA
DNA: TGTGCCACCAGTGATAACCGGCTTAATCAGCCCCAGCATTTT
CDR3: CATSDNRLNQPQHF

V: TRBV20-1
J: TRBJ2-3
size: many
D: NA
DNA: TGCAGTGCTAGCGGGGAGGACTATCACGCAGATACGCAGTATTTT
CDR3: CSASGEDYHADTQYF

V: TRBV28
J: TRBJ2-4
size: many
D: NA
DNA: TGTGCCAGCAGGGGGGACAAAAACATTCAGTACTTC
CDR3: CASRGDKNIQYF

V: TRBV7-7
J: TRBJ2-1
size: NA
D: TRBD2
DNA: TGTGCTAGCAGCGTAAGGAGCGGGAGAGTCTCCTACAATGAGCAGTTCTTC
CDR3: CASSVRSGRVSYNEQFF

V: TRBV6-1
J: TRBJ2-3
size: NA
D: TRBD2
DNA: TGTGCCAGCCTGTGGGGGACTAGAGCAGATACGCAGTATTTT
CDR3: CASLWGTRADTQYF

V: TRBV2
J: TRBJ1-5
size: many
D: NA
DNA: TGTGCCAGTGGATCGGAAGACAATCAGCCCCAGCATTTT
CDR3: CASGSEDNQPQHF

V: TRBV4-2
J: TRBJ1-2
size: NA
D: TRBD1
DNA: TGTGCCAGCAGCCAGAGAACAGGGGGCGATGGCTACACCTTC
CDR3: CASSQRTGGDGYTF

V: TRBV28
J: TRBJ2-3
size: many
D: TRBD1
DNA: TGTGCCAGCGCAACGACCGGGACAGGGACCCGGGATACGCAGTATTTT
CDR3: CASATTGTGTRDTQYF

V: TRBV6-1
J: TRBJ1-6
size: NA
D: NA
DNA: TGTGCCAGCAGTCTGGACAGCTCCTATAATTTACCCCTCCACTTT
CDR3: CASSLDSSYNLPLHF

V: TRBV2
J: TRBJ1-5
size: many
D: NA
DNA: TGTGCCAGCAGTGAAGGGAGAGGCGACGGGCAGCCCCAGCATTTT
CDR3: CASSEGRGDGQPQHF

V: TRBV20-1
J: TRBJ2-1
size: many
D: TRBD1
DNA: TGCAGTGCTAGGCACGGCTGGGACAGCTCCTACAATGAGCAGTTCTTC
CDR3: CSARHGWDSSYNEQFF

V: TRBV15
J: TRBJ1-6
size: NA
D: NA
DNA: TGTGCCACCAGCTATACAGGGTCGCCAGCAGATTCACCCCTCCACTTT
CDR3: CATSYTGSPADSPLHF

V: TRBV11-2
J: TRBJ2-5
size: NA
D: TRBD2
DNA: TGTGCCAGCAGCTCGACTAGCGGGGGGCCGGAGACCCAGTACTTC
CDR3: CASSSTSGGPETQYF

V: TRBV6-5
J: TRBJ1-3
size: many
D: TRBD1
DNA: TGTGCCAGCAGTTACCGCTGGACAGGGCGCGGAAACACCATATATTTT
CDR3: CASSYRWTGRGNTIYF

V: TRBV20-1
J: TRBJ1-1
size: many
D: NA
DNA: TGCAGGCTGCAATTAAACACTGAAGCTTTCTTT
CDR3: CRLQLNTEAFF

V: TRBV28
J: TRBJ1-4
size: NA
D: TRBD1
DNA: TGTGCCAACAGTTTTCGGACAGGAGATGAAAAACTGTTTTTT
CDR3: CANSFRTGDEKLFF

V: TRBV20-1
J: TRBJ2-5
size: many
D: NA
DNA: TGCAGTGCTAGAGATTGGGGTGGCCGAATGTATCGGGAGACCCAGTACTTC
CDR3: CSARDWGGRMYRETQYF

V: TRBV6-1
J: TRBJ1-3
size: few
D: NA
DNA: TGTGCCAGCAGGAAACAGAGCTCTGGAAACACCATATATTTT
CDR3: CASRKQSSGNTIYF

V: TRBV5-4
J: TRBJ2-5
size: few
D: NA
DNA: TGTGCCAGCAGCATCGCAGGGAGAGAGACCCAGTACTTC
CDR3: CASSIAGRETQYF

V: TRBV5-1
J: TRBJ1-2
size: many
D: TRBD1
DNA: TGCGCCAGCAGCTGGACAGGGGACGGAGGCTACACCTTC
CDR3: CASSWTGDGGYTF

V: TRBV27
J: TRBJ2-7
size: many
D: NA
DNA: TGTGCCAGCAGTTTCTTCCTGGGGACAACTTACGAGCAGTACTTC
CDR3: CASSFFLGTTYEQYF

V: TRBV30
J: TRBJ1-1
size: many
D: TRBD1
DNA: TGTGCCTGGAGTGGGGGACAGCAGATGAACACTGAAGCTTTCTTT
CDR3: CAWSGGQQMNTEAFF

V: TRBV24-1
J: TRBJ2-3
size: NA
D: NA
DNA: TGTGCCACCAGTGTCTTCCGGGACGGATACACAGATACGCAGTATTTT
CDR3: CATSVFRDGYTDTQYF

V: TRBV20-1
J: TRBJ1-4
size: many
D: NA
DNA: TGCAGTGCTAGAGATATGGGCCCTGGTGAAAAACTGTTTTTT
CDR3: CSARDMGPGEKLFF

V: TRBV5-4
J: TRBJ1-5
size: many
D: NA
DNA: TGTGCCAGCAGCTCGGGCAGGGACAATCAGCCCCAGCATTTT
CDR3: CASSSGRDNQPQHF

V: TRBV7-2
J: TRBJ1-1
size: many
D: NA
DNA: TGTGCCAGCAGCTTAGGGGCGGAGTGGACTGAAGCTTTCTTT
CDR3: CASSLGAEWTEAFF

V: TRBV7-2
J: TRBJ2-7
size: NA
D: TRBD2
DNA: TGTGCCAGCAGCTTAGACGGGGGGGAGGATACACTCTACAATGAGCAGTACTTC
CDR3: CASSLDGGEDTLYNEQYF

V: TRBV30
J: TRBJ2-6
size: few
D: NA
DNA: TGTGCCTGGAGTGGACAAGTTTTTTTTCGGACTGGGGCCAACGTCCTGACTTTC
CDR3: CAWSGQVFFRTGANVLTF

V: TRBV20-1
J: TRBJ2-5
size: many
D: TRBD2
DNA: TGCAGTGCTCCTGGGACTAGCGGGGGCGGAGAGACCCAGTACTTC
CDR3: CSAPGTSGGGETQYF

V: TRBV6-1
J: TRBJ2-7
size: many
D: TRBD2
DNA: TGTGCCAGCAACCCCCCTCCGCGGGGGGCCGACGAGCAGTACTTC
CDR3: CASNPPPRGADEQYF

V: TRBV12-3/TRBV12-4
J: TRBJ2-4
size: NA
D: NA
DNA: TGTGCCAGCAGTGAGACAGCTGACGGGAACATTCAGTACTTC
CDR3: CASSETADGNIQYF